The 11 T cell receptor beta chains presented below share a single source sample, sequenced in a study of blood T cell repertoires in COVID-19. TCRdb's table, derived via immunoSEQ multiplex PCR, lists solely in-frame clones and lacks some. This table holds around 250,000 clones, about four fifths found once. Sample: PBMCs or T cells enriched from blood (not recorded which). These receptors originate from a man between 50 and 59 years old who had recovered from COVID-19.

The genes are TRBV19 and TRBJ2-2, with 7 bases lining up with TRBD1. The CDR3 contains 14 residues. Germline-derived CDR1 and CDR2 are LNHDA and SQIVND (reference sequence). With 4 bases clipped from V and 5 bases from J, the junction kept 4 bases outside the gene matches. The CDR3 loop is CASSTGTATGELFF. CDR3 nucleotide sequence: TGTGCCAGTAGTACGGGGACAGCGACCGGGGAGCTGTTTTTT.

The rearrangement links TRBV19 to TRBJ2-1, with 12 bases aligning to TRBD2. The CDR3 contains 18 residues. Trimming at V came to 2 bases and at J to 0 bases, leaving 5 bases not matched to a gene. Looked up from germline, CDR1 is LNHDA and CDR2 is SQIVND (reference sequence). In nucleotides, the CDR3 is TGTGCCAGTAGTATAACTAGCGGGAGGCTGAGCTCCTACAATGAGCAGTTCTTC. Residues: CASSITSGRLSSYNEQFF.

This clone was recorded once. The chain joins TRBV11-3 to TRBJ1-1, with D perhaps matching TRBD1 (6 bases). This CDR3 has 15 amino acids. CDR1 and CDR2 from the germline V gene are SGHNT and YENEEA. V lost 1 base, J lost 1 base, and 10 bases lay in between. CDR3 bases: TGTGCCAGCAGCTTAGGGACAGCCCAGAACACTGAAGCTTTCTTT. Its translation is CASSLGTAQNTEAFF.

The rearrangement links TRBV9 to TRBJ1-2; tentative D call: TRBD1 (6 bases). Germline CDR1 and CDR2: SGDLS and YYNGEE. Trimming took 1 base from V and 5 from J, leaving 9 bases between them. The length of the CDR3 is 13 residues. CDR3 nucleotide sequence: TGTGCCAGCAGCGTAAAGGGGGAGTATGGCTACACCTTC. This translates into CASSVKGEYGYTF.

The chain uses TRBV10-3 and TRBJ2-5, with a tentative D call TRBD1 (6 bases). V dropped 2 bases and J dropped 5 bases, with 15 bases sitting between them. The CDR3 is 15 amino acids. Germline V CDR1 and CDR2: ENHRY, SYGVKD. CDR3 nucleotide sequence: TGTGCCATCAGTGAGGGAACAGGGATAATGGAGACCCAGTACTTC. Translating it yields CAISEGTGIMETQYF.

The chain carries TRBV9 and TRBJ1-1; no clear D gene. CDR3 length: 15 amino acids. Trimming left V 3 bases short and J 3 bases short, with 15 bases between. Germline V gene sequence: CDR1 SGDLS, CDR2 YYNGEE. This CDR3 reads CASSERGPPDTEAFF. CDR3 nucleotide sequence: TGTGCCAGCAGCGAAAGAGGGCCCCCGGACACTGAAGCTTTCTTT.

The V and J genes are TRBV2 and TRBJ1-3; the D gene is possibly TRBD1 (5 bases). The CDR3 extends over 15 amino acids. Germline V CDR1 and CDR2: SNHLY, FYNNEI. The germline V and J ends were trimmed by 8 bases and 0 bases, with 14 bases remaining between them. The CDR3: CASHYGQVSGNTIYF. CDR3 DNA sequence: TGTGCCAGCCACTATGGACAAGTCTCTGGAAACACCATATATTTT.

V is TRBV27 and J is TRBJ2-3; D possibly corresponds to TRBD2 (5 bases). Germline CDR1 MNHEY, CDR2 SMNVEV (reference sequence). Trimming pared 6 bases from V and 0 bases from J, leaving 22 bases between. CDR3 length: 18 amino acids. CDR3 coding DNA: TGTGCCAGCAGCCCACTGGCGGGCAGCTACGTCAGCACAGATACGCAGTATTTT. This gives the protein CASSPLAGSYVSTDTQYF.

The chain's CDR3 is CASTGVYSNQPQHF. In nucleotides, the CDR3 is TGTGCCAGCACCGGAGTTTATAGCAATCAGCCCCAGCATTTT. The chain joins TRBV2 to TRBJ1-5; D gene uncertain. Germline assignment: CDR1 SNHLY and CDR2 FYNNEI. Trimming left V 7 bases short and J 0 bases short, with 10 bases between. CDR3 length: 14 residues.

The chain couples TRBV4-2 to TRBJ2-7, with a weak D call TRBD2 (6 bases). Per germline, CDR1 LGHNA and CDR2 YNFKEQ. The CDR3 is made up of 13 amino acids. Between the trimmed V and J ends, which lost 5 bases and 4 bases, there was a span of 12 bases. The CDR3 is CASSTGSWYEQYF. In DNA form, the CDR3 reads TGTGCCAGCAGCACCGGGAGCTGGTACGAGCAGTACTTC.

This chain joins TRBV6-5 and TRBJ2-2; D remains ambiguous. The CDR3 extends over 14 amino acids. Trimming stripped 5 bases from V and 8 bases from J, with 15 bases between. Germline CDR1 MNHEY, CDR2 SVGAGI. CDR3 sequence (DNA): TGTGCCAGCAGTCACCTCTCCTTGGAGGGGGAGCTGTTTTTT. Residues: CASSHLSLEGELFF.